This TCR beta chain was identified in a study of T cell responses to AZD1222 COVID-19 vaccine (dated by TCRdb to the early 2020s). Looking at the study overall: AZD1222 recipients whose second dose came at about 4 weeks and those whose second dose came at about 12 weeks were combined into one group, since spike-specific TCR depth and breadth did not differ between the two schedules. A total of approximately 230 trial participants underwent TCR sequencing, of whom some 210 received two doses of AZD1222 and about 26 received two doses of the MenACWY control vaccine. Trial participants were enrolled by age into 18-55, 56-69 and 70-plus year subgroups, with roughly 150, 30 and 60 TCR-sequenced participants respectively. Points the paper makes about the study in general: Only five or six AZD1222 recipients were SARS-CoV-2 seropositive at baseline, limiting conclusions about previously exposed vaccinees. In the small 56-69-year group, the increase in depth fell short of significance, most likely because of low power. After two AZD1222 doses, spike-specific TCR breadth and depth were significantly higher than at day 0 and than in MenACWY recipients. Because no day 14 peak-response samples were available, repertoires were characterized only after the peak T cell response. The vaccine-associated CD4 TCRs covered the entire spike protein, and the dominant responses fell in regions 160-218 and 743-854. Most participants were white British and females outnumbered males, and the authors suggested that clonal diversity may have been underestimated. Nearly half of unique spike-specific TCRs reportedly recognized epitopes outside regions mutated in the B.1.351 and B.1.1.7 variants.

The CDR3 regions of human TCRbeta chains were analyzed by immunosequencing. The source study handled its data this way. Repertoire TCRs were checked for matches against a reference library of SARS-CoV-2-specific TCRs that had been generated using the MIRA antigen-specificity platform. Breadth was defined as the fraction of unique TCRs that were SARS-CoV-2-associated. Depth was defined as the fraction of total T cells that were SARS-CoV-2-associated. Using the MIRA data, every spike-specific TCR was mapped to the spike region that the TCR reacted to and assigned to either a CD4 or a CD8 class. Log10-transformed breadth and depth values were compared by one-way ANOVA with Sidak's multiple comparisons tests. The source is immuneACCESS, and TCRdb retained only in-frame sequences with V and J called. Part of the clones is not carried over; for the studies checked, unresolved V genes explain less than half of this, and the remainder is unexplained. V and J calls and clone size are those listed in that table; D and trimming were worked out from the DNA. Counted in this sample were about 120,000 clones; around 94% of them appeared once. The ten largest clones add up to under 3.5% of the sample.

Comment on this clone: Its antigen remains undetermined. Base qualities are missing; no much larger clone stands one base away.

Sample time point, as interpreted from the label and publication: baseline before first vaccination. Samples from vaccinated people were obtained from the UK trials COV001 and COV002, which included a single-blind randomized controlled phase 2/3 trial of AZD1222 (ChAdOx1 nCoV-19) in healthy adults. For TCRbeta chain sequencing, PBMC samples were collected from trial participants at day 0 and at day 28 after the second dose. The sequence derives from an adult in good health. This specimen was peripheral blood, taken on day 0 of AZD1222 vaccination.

The CDR3 sequence is CASTWGRNEQFF. The sequence in DNA is TGTGCCAGCACCTGGGGGCGGAATGAGCAGTTCTTC. This receptor chain uses TRBV28 and TRBJ2-1; the D gene is perhaps TRBD1, on 6 matching bases. V is shortened by 7 bases, J by 7 bases, and the region joining them spans 11 bases. The CDR3, cysteine through phenylalanine, is 12 amino acids long. The DNA shown is the 36-base CDR3, in frame from base 1. CDR1 and CDR2, per the germline V gene, are MDHEN and SYDVKM.